The next 7 T cell receptor beta chains were all read from a single sample in a study of cytotoxic CD8 clonotypes in ibrutinib-treated CLL (dated by TCRdb to about 2021). The library was produced with the immunoSEQ multiplex PCR assay. The table comes from immuneACCESS by way of TCRdb, which keeps in-frame sequences with V and J called. Part of the clones is missing from these tables; in studies checked, under half for an unresolved V gene and the rest for unknown reasons. In this sample the table shows thousands of clones, more than 60% of which occur a single time. The top ten constitute less than 4% of the sample. The sample was PBMCs, taken before ibrutinib treatment. The source is a human donor with chronic lymphocytic leukemia.

This clone is judged medium-sized. The rearrangement joins TRBV7-3 to TRBJ2-1, with a possible D match to TRBD1 (5 bases). Between the trimmed V and J ends, which lost 2 bases and 4 bases, there was a span of 15 bases. The CDR3 is made up of 16 amino acids. The germline V gene has CDR1 SGHTA and CDR2 FQGTGA. This CDR3 is CASSLLAGIRYNEQFF. The CDR3 DNA reads as TGTGCCAGCAGCTTACTCGCAGGGATACGATACAATGAGCAGTTCTTC.

Only one count was recorded for this clone. J is TRBJ2-7 and V is TRBV4-1, with D hard to call. Germline V gene sequence: CDR1 MGHRA, CDR2 YSYEKL. This CDR3 is 14 amino acids long. V lost 0 bases and J lost 0, with 6 bases in between. As DNA, the CDR3 is TGCGCCAGCAGCCAAGATTTTCGCTCCTACGAGCAGTACTTC. This codes for CASSQDFRSYEQYF.

The rearrangement links TRBV6-5 to TRBJ2-3; the D call may be TRBD1 or TRBD2 (5 bases each). Germline values: CDR1 MNHEY, CDR2 SVGAGI. CDR3 length: 14 residues. Trimming removed 7 bases at V and 10 bases at J, with 21 bases between. CDR3 sequence: CASTSGRRSRAQYF. The CDR3 nucleotides are TGTGCCAGCACTTCGGGGCGGCGATCCCGGGCGCAGTATTTT.

The rearrangement joins TRBV5-6 to TRBJ2-5; D is unresolved. Between the trimmed V and J ends, which lost 6 bases and 3 bases, there was a span of 21 bases. The length of the CDR3 is 16 residues. Germline V CDR1 and CDR2: SGHDT, YYEEEE. The CDR3 sequence is CASTTWRMKDKETQYF. CDR3 in DNA: TGTGCCAGCACTACCTGGAGAATGAAGGATAAAGAGACCCAGTACTTC.

This chain joins TRBV28 and TRBJ1-6, with D uncertain. From germline, CDR1 is MDHEN and CDR2 SYDVKM. V was shortened by 3 bases and J by 10 bases, with 7 bases between the two germline ends. This CDR3 contains 12 residues. The CDR3 region is CASSFFESPLHF. CDR3 DNA sequence: TGTGCCAGCAGTTTTTTTGAGTCACCCCTCCACTTT.

The V call is TRBV21-1, the J call TRBJ1-1. TRBV21-1 is designated a pseudogene. The CDR3 contains 16 residues. The CDR3 loop reads CASSKDRTGRTTEAFF. CDR3 DNA: TGTGCCAGCAGCAAAGATCGAACAGGGAGGACCACTGAAGCTTTCTTT.

This clone appeared a few times. The chain employs TRBV28 and TRBJ2-1, with TRBD1 matching 7 bases. Germline lookup yields CDR1 MDHEN and CDR2 SYDVKM. V trimming: 4 bases; J trimming: 1 base; junction bases outside the gene matches: 13. This CDR3 is built from 18 residues. CDR3 sequence reads: CASSSPTPQGESYNEQFF. DNA for the CDR3: TGTGCCAGCAGTTCACCGACCCCCCAGGGGGAGTCCTACAATGAGCAGTTCTTC. The variable domain in full, with the rest retrieved from reference TRBV28 and TRBJ2-1, is DVKVTQSSRYLVKRTGEKVFLECVQDMDHENMFWYRQDPGLGLRLIYFSYDVKMKEKGDIPEGYSVSREKKERFSLILESASTNQTSMYLCASSSPTPQGESYNEQFFGPGTRLTVL.